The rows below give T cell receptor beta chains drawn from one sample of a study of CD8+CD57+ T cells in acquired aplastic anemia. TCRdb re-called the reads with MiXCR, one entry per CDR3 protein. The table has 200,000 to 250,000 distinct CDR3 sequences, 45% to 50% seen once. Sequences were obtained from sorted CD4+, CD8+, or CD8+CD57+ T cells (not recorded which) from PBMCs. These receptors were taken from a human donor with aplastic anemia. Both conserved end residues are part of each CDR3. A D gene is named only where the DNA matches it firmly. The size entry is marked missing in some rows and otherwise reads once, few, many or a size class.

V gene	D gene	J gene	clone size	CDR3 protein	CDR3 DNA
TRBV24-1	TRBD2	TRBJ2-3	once	CATSGSMGLAGTDTQYF	TGTGCCACCAGTGGGTCTATGGGGCTAGCGGGCACAGATACGCAGTATTTT
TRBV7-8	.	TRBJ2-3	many	CASSGRRGTDTQYF	TGTGCCAGCAGCGGACGGAGGGGCACAGATACGCAGTATTTT
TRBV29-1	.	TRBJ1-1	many	CSVGRDKTEAFF	TGCAGCGTTGGCAGGGATAAAACTGAAGCTTTCTTT
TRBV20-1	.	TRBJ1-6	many	CSARGTASYNSPLHF	TGCAGTGCCCGTGGGACGGCCTCCTATAATTCACCCCTCCACTTT
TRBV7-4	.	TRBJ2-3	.	CASSSGAGTDTQYF	TGTGCCAGCAGCTCAGGGGCAGGGACAGATACGCAGTATTTT
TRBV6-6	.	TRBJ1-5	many	CASSQTGAFNQPQHF	TGTGCCAGCAGCCAAACTGGAGCTTTCAATCAGCCCCAGCATTTT
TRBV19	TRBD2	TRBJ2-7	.	CASSYLAGGSYEQYF	TGTGCCAGTAGTTATCTAGCGGGAGGCTCCTACGAGCAGTACTTC
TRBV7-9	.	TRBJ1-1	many	CASAPQGMNTEAFF	TGTGCCAGCGCTCCACAGGGAATGAACACTGAAGCTTTCTTT
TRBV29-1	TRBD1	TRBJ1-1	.	CSVEDLDRGSTEAFF	TGCAGCGTTGAAGATCTCGACAGGGGGAGCACTGAAGCTTTCTTT
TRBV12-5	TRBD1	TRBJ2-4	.	CASGNPGTGKNIQYF	TGTGCTAGTGGCAACCCCGGGACAGGGAAAAACATTCAGTACTTC
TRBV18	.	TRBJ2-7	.	CASSPVTAYEQYF	TGTGCCAGCTCACCAGTAACAGCCTACGAGCAGTACTTC
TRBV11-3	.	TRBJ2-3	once	CASSLRRGDHTDTQYF	TGTGCCAGCAGCTTACGGCGAGGGGACCACACAGATACGCAGTATTTT
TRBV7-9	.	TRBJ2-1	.	CASSLEETDTYNEQFF	TGTGCCAGCAGCTTAGAAGAGACCGATACCTACAATGAGCAGTTCTTC
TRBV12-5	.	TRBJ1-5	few	CASGSMSGTQFHSNQPQHF	TGTGCTAGTGGATCCATGTCCGGGACACAATTTCATAGCAATCAGCCCCAGCATTTT
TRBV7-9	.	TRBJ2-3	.	CASSLRNAKHGSTDTQYF	TGTGCCAGCAGCTTACGAAACGCCAAGCACGGGAGCACAGATACGCAGTATTTT
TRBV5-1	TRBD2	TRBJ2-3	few	CASSLAGQSTDTQYF	TGTGCCAGCAGCTTAGCGGGCCAGAGCACAGATACGCAGTATTTT
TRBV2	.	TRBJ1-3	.	CASSEVTGNTIYF	TGTGCCAGCAGTGAAGTGACAGGAAACACCATATATTTT
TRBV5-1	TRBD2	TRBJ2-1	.	CASSPTSGGQNEQFF	TGCGCCAGCAGCCCTACTAGCGGGGGGCAGAATGAGCAGTTCTTC